These 2 T cell receptor beta chains were all obtained from the same sample, sequenced in a study of breast tumors, draining lymph nodes, adjacent tissues (TCRdb year 2016). Preparation of the library involved multiplex PCR. TCRdb names Illumina HiSeq 2000 as the instrument used. The public reads were reprocessed in TCRdb via fastp at Q25 and MiXCR, keeping in-frame beta chains. Each entry is one CDR3 protein sequence, shown with its most common DNA and genes. The sample table records 25,000 to 40,000 distinct CDR3 sequences; under 80% of these occur just once. The top ten clonotypes cover about 18% of the sample. The sequenced material came from breast tumor tissue. These receptors were collected from a female donor with breast cancer. Some clones in this sample may be carry-over from other donors' samples.

The chain carries TRBV7-2 and TRBJ1-2, with a possible D match to TRBD1 (6 bases). The CDR3 is 15 amino acids. Germline loops: CDR1 SGHTA, CDR2 FQGNSA. V lost 4 bases and J lost 4, with 16 bases in between. CDR3 sequence: CASSWTQGLAYGYTF. For the CDR3, the DNA is TGTGCCAGCAGCTGGACCCAGGGGCTTGCCTATGGCTACACCTTC.

The rearrangement joins TRBV25-1 to TRBJ2-7; 14 bases align to TRBD2. The germline V gene has CDR1 MGHDK and CDR2 SYGVNS. The CDR3 covers 15 residues. The trim removed 6 bases at V and 6 bases at J, leaving 7 bases unmatched. The CDR3 region is CASSMGLAGEREQYF. CDR3 DNA: TGTGCCAGCAGCATGGGACTAGCGGGAGAGCGCGAGCAGTACTTC.